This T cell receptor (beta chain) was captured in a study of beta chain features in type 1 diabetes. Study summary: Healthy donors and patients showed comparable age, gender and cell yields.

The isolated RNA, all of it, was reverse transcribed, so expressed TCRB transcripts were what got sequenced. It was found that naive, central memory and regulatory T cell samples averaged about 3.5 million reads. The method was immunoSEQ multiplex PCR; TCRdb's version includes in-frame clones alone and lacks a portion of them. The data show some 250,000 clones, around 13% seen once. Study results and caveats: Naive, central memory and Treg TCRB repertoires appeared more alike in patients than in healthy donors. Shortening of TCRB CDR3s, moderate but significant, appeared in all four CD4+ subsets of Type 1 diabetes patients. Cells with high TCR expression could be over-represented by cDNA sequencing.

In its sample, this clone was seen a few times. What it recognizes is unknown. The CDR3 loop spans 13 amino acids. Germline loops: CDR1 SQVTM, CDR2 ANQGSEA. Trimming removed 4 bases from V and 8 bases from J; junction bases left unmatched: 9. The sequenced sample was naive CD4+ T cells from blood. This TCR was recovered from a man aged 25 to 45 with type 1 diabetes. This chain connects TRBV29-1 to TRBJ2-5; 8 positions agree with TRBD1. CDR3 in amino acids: CSVVPRQGSTQYF. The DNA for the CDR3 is TGCAGCGTTGTACCGAGACAGGGGTCCACCCAGTACTTC.